The clone carrying this T cell receptor beta chain was observed a single time. Its target is unknown. Germline V gene data show CDR1 as SNHLY and CDR2 as FYNNEI. CDR3 length: 12 amino acids. V was shortened by 6 bases and J by 3 bases, with 8 bases between the two germline ends. The data stem from a study of a mutant IDH1 vaccine in newly diagnosed glioma. At the level of the study: In some groups vaccination began 4-6 weeks post-radiotherapy; others received it with temozolomide. Previous treatment comprised radiotherapy, temozolomide, or both, mostly both. Study findings and constraints: Researchers report vaccine-induced immune responses in 93.3% of patients.

Time point described: week 23, last vaccination. In the vaccine, a single dose held 300 ug of the mutant IDH1 20-mer peptide, along with topical imiquimod. New astrocytomas of WHO grade 3 or 4 that were IDH1-mutant and ATRX-lost were found in the donors. The table came from immunoSEQ multiplex PCR; TCRdb's copy has only in-frame clones and leaves some out. The data contain about 41,000 clones, 78% of them singletons. This clonotype was sampled from a woman aged 40 to 50 with glioma. Some clones in this sample may be carry-over from other donors' samples. The V gene is TRBV2, the J gene TRBJ2-5; D not resolved. The sample was PBMCs, taken from a glioma patient whose treatment included an IDH1 peptide vaccine. CDR3 residues: CASRQEEETQYF. The CDR3 nucleotides are TGTGCCAGCAGACAAGAGGAAGAGACCCAGTACTTC.